Listed below are T cell receptor beta chains from one sample, sequenced in a study of regulatory T cells in long-lasting Graves disease. Each CDR3 protein is one row after TCRdb ran MiXCR on the multiplex PCR reads. The table includes about 440,000 distinct CDR3 sequences, about 15% detected once. The same data also contributed to another study, on T cells in Graves' hyperthyroidism and ophthalmopathy.

The specimen comprised peripheral blood mononuclear cells (PBMCs), sampled at new diagnosis, from a patient treated with antithyroid drugs. The receptors derive from a woman in her 30s with Graves disease. Each CDR3 is given with its conserved first and last residue. D genes are given only for firm matches. Some rows mark clone size as missing; the rest say once, few, many or name a class of expanded clone.

D: NA; V: TRBV6-1; J: TRBJ1-5; size: many; CDR3: CASSELLGRRRWVQPQHF; DNA: TGTGCCAGCAGTGAATTATTGGGCAGGAGGCGGTGGGTCCAGCCCCAGCATTTT
D: NA; V: TRBV15; J: TRBJ1-3; size: few; CDR3: CATSRDLQPVSGNTIYF; DNA: TGTGCCACCAGCAGGGACCTACAACCAGTCTCTGGAAACACCATATATTTT
D: NA; V: TRBV12-3/TRBV12-4; J: TRBJ2-7; size: many; CDR3: CASRAKVSYEQYF; DNA: TGTGCCAGCAGAGCGAAGGTCAGCTACGAGCAGTACTTC
D: NA; V: TRBV5-1; J: TRBJ1-5; size: many; CDR3: CASSLGTEGPQHF; DNA: TGCGCCAGCAGCTTGGGAACAGAAGGGCCCCAGCATTTT
D: TRBD2; V: TRBV29-1; J: TRBJ2-1; size: many; CDR3: CSASSGSNEQFF; DNA: TGCAGCGCAAGTAGCGGGTCCAATGAGCAGTTCTTC
D: NA; V: TRBV7-9; J: TRBJ2-5; size: NA; CDR3: CASSLLAGQYQETQYF; DNA: TGTGCCAGCAGCTTACTTGCGGGGCAGTACCAAGAGACCCAGTACTTC
D: TRBD1; V: TRBV2; J: TRBJ1-2; size: many; CDR3: CASTTGQGAIYGYTF; DNA: TGTGCCAGCACCACGGGACAGGGGGCGATCTATGGCTACACCTTC
D: TRBD1; V: TRBV24-1; J: TRBJ1-2; size: NA; CDR3: CATSAGTGAIYGYGYTF; DNA: TGTGCCACCAGTGCGGGGACAGGGGCCATCTACGGCTATGGCTACACCTTC
D: NA; V: TRBV12-3/TRBV12-4; J: TRBJ2-3; size: few; CDR3: CASSVNGAADTQYF; DNA: TGTGCCAGCAGTGTTAATGGGGCGGCAGATACGCAGTATTTT
D: TRBD2; V: TRBV10-3; J: TRBJ2-3; size: few; CDR3: CATIAGPSTDTQYF; DNA: TGTGCCACAATAGCGGGACCTAGCACAGATACGCAGTATTTT
D: NA; V: TRBV7-9; J: TRBJ2-5; size: many; CDR3: CASSRNRVPSIETQYF; DNA: TGTGCCAGCAGCAGAAACCGGGTCCCATCGATTGAGACCCAGTACTTC
D: TRBD2; V: TRBV7-9; J: TRBJ2-1; size: many; CDR3: CASSPGGGLAVGNEQFF; DNA: TGTGCCAGCAGCCCCGGGGGGGGGCTAGCTGTGGGCAATGAGCAGTTCTTC
D: TRBD2; V: TRBV20-1; J: TRBJ2-5; size: many; CDR3: CSARATSGRTLETQYF; DNA: TGCAGTGCTAGAGCGACTAGCGGGAGGACGCTAGAGACCCAGTACTTC
D: TRBD1; V: TRBV5-1; J: TRBJ2-7; size: few; CDR3: CASSGTASSYEQYF; DNA: TGCGCCAGCAGCGGGACAGCCTCCTCCTACGAGCAGTACTTC
D: NA; V: TRBV3-1; J: TRBJ1-2; size: NA; CDR3: CASSHSDRSYGYTF; DNA: TGTGCCAGCAGCCACTCCGACAGAAGCTATGGCTACACCTTC
D: NA; V: TRBV10-3; J: TRBJ2-5; size: many; CDR3: CAISEDRVGDGLETQYF; DNA: TGTGCCATCAGTGAGGATCGCGTAGGGGATGGGTTAGAGACCCAGTACTTC
D: NA; V: TRBV28; J: TRBJ2-2; size: NA; CDR3: CASSLRYRGAPNTGELFF; DNA: TGTGCCAGCAGTTTACGGTATCGGGGGGCGCCGAACACCGGGGAGCTGTTTTTT
D: NA; V: TRBV3-1; J: TRBJ1-4; size: many; CDR3: CASSQYVEKLFF; DNA: TGTGCCAGCAGCCAGTACGTAGAAAAACTGTTTTTT
D: NA; V: TRBV2; J: TRBJ1-3; size: few; CDR3: CASGNEQGMGNTIYF; DNA: TGTGCCAGCGGTAATGAACAGGGCATGGGAAACACCATATATTTT
D: NA; V: TRBV5-1; J: TRBJ1-4; size: NA; CDR3: CASSLWGLDEKLFF; DNA: TGCGCCAGCAGCTTATGGGGATTGGATGAAAAACTGTTTTTT
D: NA; V: TRBV18; J: TRBJ1-1; size: many; CDR3: CASSPPATMNTEAFF; DNA: TGTGCCAGCTCACCACCCGCGACAATGAACACTGAAGCTTTCTTT
D: NA; V: TRBV5-1; J: TRBJ2-1; size: many; CDR3: CASSIPGTQSSGQFF; DNA: TGCGCCAGCAGCATTCCCGGGACTCAGTCCTCGGGGCAGTTCTTC
D: NA; V: TRBV20-1; J: TRBJ2-3; size: many; CDR3: CSAREGSQLQYF; DNA: TGCAGTGCTAGAGAGGGCAGCCAGTTGCAGTATTTT
D: NA; V: TRBV7-2; J: TRBJ2-3; size: NA; CDR3: CASSLAAGTTDTQYF; DNA: TGTGCCAGCAGCTTAGCGGCGGGGACCACAGATACGCAGTATTTT
D: TRBD1; V: TRBV20-1; J: TRBJ1-6; size: many; CDR3: CSARVSGTGEIYGYSPLHF; DNA: TGCAGTGCTAGAGTTTCCGGGACAGGGGAAATTTATGGTTATTCACCCCTCCACTTT
D: NA; V: TRBV30; J: TRBJ2-5; size: few; CDR3: CAWSTLETQYF; DNA: TGTGCCTGGAGCACTTTGGAGACCCAGTACTTC
D: TRBD2; V: TRBV4-1; J: TRBJ2-2; size: NA; CDR3: CASNLLGLAGGRTGELFF; DNA: TGCGCCAGCAACCTACTCGGACTAGCGGGGGGTCGCACCGGGGAGCTGTTTTTT
D: NA; V: TRBV27; J: TRBJ2-3; size: NA; CDR3: CASRRAGFTDTQYF; DNA: TGTGCCAGCAGAAGGGCCGGATTCACAGATACGCAGTATTTT
D: TRBD1; V: TRBV14; J: TRBJ2-5; size: many; CDR3: CASSRRTGLEETQYF; DNA: TGTGCCAGCAGCCGGAGGACAGGGTTGGAAGAGACCCAGTACTTC
D: TRBD1; V: TRBV6-5; J: TRBJ2-5; size: many; CDR3: CASSYPGQLQETQYF; DNA: TGTGCCAGCAGTTACCCGGGACAGCTACAAGAGACCCAGTACTTC
D: NA; V: TRBV7-3; J: TRBJ2-7; size: many; CDR3: CASSPDGLSSYEQYF; DNA: TGTGCCAGTAGCCCGGACGGGCTGAGCTCCTACGAGCAGTACTTC
D: NA; V: TRBV12-5; J: TRBJ2-7; size: few; CDR3: CASGFGTYEQYF; DNA: TGTGCTAGTGGCTTCGGGACCTACGAGCAGTACTTC
D: NA; V: TRBV3-1; J: TRBJ2-2; size: many; CDR3: CASSHRDGNTGELFF; DNA: TGTGCCAGCAGTCACAGGGATGGGAACACCGGGGAGCTGTTTTTT
D: NA; V: TRBV12-3/TRBV12-4; J: TRBJ2-2; size: NA; CDR3: CASSFIETNTGELFF; DNA: TGTGCCAGCAGTTTTATCGAAACGAACACCGGGGAGCTGTTTTTT
D: NA; V: TRBV20-1; J: TRBJ2-2; size: many; CDR3: CSVPGRGGMNTGELFF; DNA: TGCAGTGTACCGGGACGGGGCGGGATGAACACCGGGGAGCTGTTTTTT
D: NA; V: TRBV10-3; J: TRBJ1-2; size: many; CDR3: CAISETTVYGYTF; DNA: TGTGCCATCAGTGAGACGACAGTCTATGGCTACACCTTC
D: TRBD1; V: TRBV19; J: TRBJ2-7; size: NA; CDR3: CASKRTGSQNSYEQYF; DNA: TGTGCCAGTAAGAGGACAGGGAGCCAAAATTCCTACGAGCAGTACTTC
D: NA; V: TRBV28; J: TRBJ2-4; size: NA; CDR3: CASTQRGGPKNIQYF; DNA: TGTGCCAGTACTCAAAGGGGGGGGCCCAAAAACATTCAGTACTTC
D: NA; V: TRBV3-1; J: TRBJ1-3; size: once; CDR3: CASSPPGSHHGNTIYF; DNA: TGTGCCAGCAGCCCCCCCGGCAGCCACCATGGAAACACCATATATTTT
D: NA; V: TRBV2; J: TRBJ1-2; size: many; CDR3: CASDPSWAANYGYTF; DNA: TGTGCCAGCGATCCCTCTTGGGCAGCCAACTATGGCTACACCTTC
D: TRBD1; V: TRBV27; J: TRBJ1-5; size: few; CDR3: CASSSNTPTGGGNQPQHF; DNA: TGTGCCAGCAGTTCCAACACCCCGACAGGGGGCGGGAATCAGCCCCAGCATTTT
D: NA; V: TRBV29-1; J: TRBJ2-6; size: NA; CDR3: CSVVVTPSGANVLTF; DNA: TGCAGCGTTGTCGTCACTCCCTCTGGGGCCAACGTCCTGACTTTC
D: NA; V: TRBV7-9; J: TRBJ2-1; size: NA; CDR3: CASSLPGHSPYNEQFF; DNA: TGTGCCAGCAGCTTACCGGGACACAGCCCCTACAATGAGCAGTTCTTC
D: NA; V: TRBV9; J: TRBJ2-5; size: few; CDR3: CASSTMWGGETQYF; DNA: TGTGCCAGCAGCACCATGTGGGGTGGAGAGACCCAGTACTTC
D: NA; V: TRBV11-2; J: TRBJ2-3; size: many; CDR3: CASNLEDSGFGDTQYF; DNA: TGTGCCAGCAACTTAGAGGATAGCGGATTTGGGGATACGCAGTATTTT
D: NA; V: TRBV20-1; J: TRBJ1-5; size: NA; CDR3: CSARGTQGESNQPQHF; DNA: TGCAGTGCTAGGGGGACCCAAGGGGAGTCCAATCAGCCCCAGCATTTT
D: NA; V: TRBV4-1; J: TRBJ2-2; size: NA; CDR3: CASSQARETGELFF; DNA: TGCGCCAGCAGCCAAGCCCGTGAGACCGGGGAGCTGTTTTTT
D: NA; V: TRBV12-3/TRBV12-4; J: TRBJ1-1; size: many; CDR3: CASSPDRFEAFF; DNA: TGTGCCAGCAGTCCAGACCGCTTTGAAGCTTTCTTT
D: NA; V: TRBV3-1; J: TRBJ2-3; size: many; CDR3: CASSQAARTDTQYF; DNA: TGTGCCAGCAGCCAAGCAGCGCGAACAGATACGCAGTATTTT
D: TRBD2; V: TRBV20-1; J: TRBJ2-7; size: many; CDR3: CSARDLATSGSNEQYF; DNA: TGCAGTGCTAGAGATCTTGCGACTAGCGGGAGTAACGAGCAGTACTTC
D: NA; V: TRBV27; J: TRBJ1-6; size: many; CDR3: CASSLSWQYNSPLHF; DNA: TGTGCCAGCAGTTTATCGTGGCAGTATAATTCACCCCTCCACTTT
D: TRBD2; V: TRBV28; J: TRBJ2-1; size: NA; CDR3: CASTQGSGGPRNEQFF; DNA: TGTGCCAGTACCCAGGGCTCGGGAGGGCCGCGGAATGAGCAGTTCTTC
D: NA; V: TRBV20-1; J: TRBJ1-2; size: many; CDR3: CSARDNSGGGYTF; DNA: TGCAGTGCTAGAGATAATTCGGGGGGTGGCTACACCTTC
D: NA; V: TRBV27; J: TRBJ2-5; size: few; CDR3: CASSSPSEEETQYF; DNA: TGTGCCAGCAGTTCTCCTTCAGAGGAGGAGACCCAGTACTTC
D: TRBD2; V: TRBV24-1; J: TRBJ2-1; size: many; CDR3: CATSEGASGRQSYNEQFF; DNA: TGTGCCACCAGTGAAGGTGCTAGCGGGAGACAGTCCTACAATGAGCAGTTCTTC